Listed below are T cell receptor beta chains from one sample, sequenced in a study of cytomegalovirus exposure and HLA in healthy donors. TCRdb's table, derived via immunoSEQ multiplex PCR, lists solely in-frame clones and lacks some. Of 60,000 to 70,000 clones in the sample, more than 85% are singletons; the top ten hold around 1.8%. Sequencing was performed on PBMCs. These TCRs come from a woman under 30 in good health and CMV-seronegative. Both conserved end residues are part of each CDR3. Each record gives: CDR3 length, clone size, J gene, D gene, V gene, CDR3 protein, CDR3 DNA. The D gene is left open where the match is weak. A clone size is listed for some rows: how often the clone was seen (once, few, many), or a class if it is expanded.

len: 13
abundance: .
j_gene: TRBJ2-1
d_gene: .
v_gene: TRBV5-4
CDR3aa: CASGQSSYNEQFF
CDR3nt: TGTGCCAGCGGACAAAGCTCCTACAATGAGCAGTTCTTC

len: 15
abundance: .
j_gene: TRBJ1-2
d_gene: TRBD1
v_gene: TRBV15
CDR3aa: CATSRDGQGVYGYTF
CDR3nt: TGTGCCACCAGCAGAGATGGGCAGGGGGTATATGGCTACACCTTC

len: 17
abundance: .
j_gene: TRBJ2-1
d_gene: TRBD1
v_gene: TRBV27
CDR3aa: CASSLSFTRGRKNEQFF
CDR3nt: TGTGCCAGCAGTTTAAGTTTCACCAGGGGGCGAAAGAATGAGCAGTTCTTC

len: 17
abundance: .
j_gene: TRBJ2-3
d_gene: .
v_gene: TRBV15
CDR3aa: CATLQVVAGASTDTQYF
CDR3nt: TGTGCCACCCTCCAGGTTGTGGCAGGCGCTAGCACAGATACGCAGTATTTT

len: 19
abundance: once
j_gene: TRBJ1-3
d_gene: .
v_gene: TRBV4-3
CDR3aa: CASSQLPDTGRFSGNTIYF
CDR3nt: TGCGCCAGCAGCCAGCTGCCGGATACAGGACGCTTCTCTGGAAACACCATATATTTT

len: 16
abundance: .
j_gene: TRBJ1-3
d_gene: .
v_gene: TRBV7-2
CDR3aa: CASSLLGSVSGNTIYF
CDR3nt: TGTGCCAGCAGCTTACTAGGCTCCGTCTCTGGAAACACCATATATTTT

len: 13
abundance: .
j_gene: TRBJ1-2
d_gene: .
v_gene: TRBV6-4
CDR3aa: CASSLTTGIGYTF
CDR3nt: TGTGCCAGCAGCCTCACAACCGGGATAGGCTACACCTTC

len: 14
abundance: .
j_gene: TRBJ2-5
d_gene: TRBD1
v_gene: TRBV5-4
CDR3aa: CASSGTGVQETQYF
CDR3nt: TGTGCCAGCTCGGGGACAGGGGTACAGGAGACCCAGTACTTC

len: 20
abundance: .
j_gene: TRBJ1-6
d_gene: .
v_gene: TRBV18
CDR3aa: CASSPLPVGQYGQSNSPLHF
CDR3nt: TGTGCCAGCTCACCACTACCCGTTGGACAGTATGGGCAAAGTAATTCACCCCTCCACTTT

len: 13
abundance: .
j_gene: TRBJ2-7
d_gene: .
v_gene: TRBV5-5
CDR3aa: CASGQWGVYEQYF
CDR3nt: TGTGCCAGCGGTCAGTGGGGGGTTTACGAGCAGTACTTC

len: 14
abundance: .
j_gene: TRBJ2-7
d_gene: .
v_gene: TRBV18
CDR3aa: CASSPTGFPYEQYF
CDR3nt: TGTGCCAGCTCACCTACAGGTTTTCCCTACGAGCAGTACTTC

len: 11
abundance: .
j_gene: TRBJ2-5
d_gene: .
v_gene: TRBV7-9
CDR3aa: CASSPQETQYF
CDR3nt: TGTGCCAGCAGCCCACAAGAGACCCAGTACTTC

len: 15
abundance: .
j_gene: TRBJ2-3
d_gene: TRBD2
v_gene: TRBV10-3
CDR3aa: CAISESGLFRDTQYF
CDR3nt: TGTGCCATCAGTGAGTCGGGACTATTCAGAGATACGCAGTATTTT

len: 14
abundance: .
j_gene: TRBJ1-1
d_gene: .
v_gene: TRBV5-1
CDR3aa: CASSLTGTNTEAFF
CDR3nt: TGCGCCAGCAGCTTAACAGGGACGAACACTGAAGCTTTCTTT

len: 19
abundance: once
j_gene: TRBJ2-2
d_gene: TRBD1
v_gene: TRBV18
CDR3aa: CASSPRPPTGTANTGELFF
CDR3nt: TGTGCCAGCTCACCACGTCCTCCGACCGGGACAGCTAACACCGGGGAGCTGTTTTTT

len: 15
abundance: .
j_gene: TRBJ1-1
d_gene: TRBD1
v_gene: TRBV7-6
CDR3aa: CASSLRTGMNTEAFF
CDR3nt: TGTGCCAGCAGCTTAAGGACAGGCATGAACACTGAAGCTTTCTTT

len: 14
abundance: .
j_gene: TRBJ2-5
d_gene: .
v_gene: TRBV5-1
CDR3aa: CASSLMEGGETQYF
CDR3nt: TGCGCCAGCAGCTTGATGGAGGGTGGAGAGACCCAGTACTTC

len: 14
abundance: .
j_gene: TRBJ2-1
d_gene: TRBD1
v_gene: TRBV10-3
CDR3aa: CAIKLLDRGGEQFF
CDR3nt: TGTGCCATCAAATTGCTGGACAGGGGAGGTGAGCAGTTCTTC

len: 12
abundance: .
j_gene: TRBJ1-2
d_gene: .
v_gene: TRBV28
CDR3aa: CASRLTTGGYTF
CDR3nt: TGTGCCAGCAGGCTCACGACGGGGGGCTACACCTTC

len: 18
abundance: .
j_gene: TRBJ2-3
d_gene: TRBD2
v_gene: TRBV5-1
CDR3aa: CASSWSFSSGRDTDTQYF
CDR3nt: TGCGCCAGCAGCTGGAGTTTTTCTAGCGGGAGGGACACAGATACGCAGTATTTT

len: 14
abundance: once
j_gene: TRBJ2-7
d_gene: .
v_gene: TRBV7-9
CDR3aa: CASSLGTRAYEQYF
CDR3nt: TGTGCCAGCAGCTTAGGCACCAGGGCTTACGAGCAGTACTTC

len: 11
abundance: .
j_gene: TRBJ2-7
d_gene: .
v_gene: TRBV30
CDR3aa: CAWTDYVEQYF
CDR3nt: TGTGCCTGGACCGACTACGTAGAGCAGTACTTC

len: 15
abundance: .
j_gene: TRBJ2-7
d_gene: .
v_gene: TRBV4-2
CDR3aa: CASSQGSIVEGEQYF
CDR3nt: TGTGCCAGCAGCCAAGGAAGTATCGTGGAGGGCGAGCAGTACTTC

len: 15
abundance: .
j_gene: TRBJ1-2
d_gene: TRBD1
v_gene: TRBV4-2
CDR3aa: CASNKGRQGAYGYTF
CDR3nt: TGTGCCAGCAACAAGGGGCGACAGGGGGCCTATGGCTACACCTTC

len: 14
abundance: .
j_gene: TRBJ1-6
d_gene: .
v_gene: TRBV27
CDR3aa: CASSFTGEGSPLHF
CDR3nt: TGTGCCAGCAGTTTCACGGGGGAGGGTTCACCCCTCCACTTT

len: 14
abundance: .
j_gene: TRBJ1-2
d_gene: .
v_gene: TRBV11-3
CDR3aa: CASSLDLFGDGYTF
CDR3nt: TGTGCCAGCAGCTTAGATCTATTTGGAGATGGCTACACCTTC

len: 16
abundance: .
j_gene: TRBJ2-7
d_gene: TRBD1
v_gene: TRBV7-2
CDR3aa: CASSLAPRTGGYEQYF
CDR3nt: TGTGCCAGCAGCTTAGCGCCGAGGACAGGGGGCTACGAGCAGTACTTC

len: 16
abundance: .
j_gene: TRBJ2-1
d_gene: .
v_gene: TRBV4-3
CDR3aa: CASSQDVGGRINEQFF
CDR3nt: TGCGCCAGCAGCCAAGATGTCGGGGGGCGCATCAATGAGCAGTTCTTC

len: 15
abundance: .
j_gene: TRBJ2-3
d_gene: TRBD2
v_gene: TRBV5-4
CDR3aa: CASSWSGRESDTQYF
CDR3nt: TGTGCCAGCAGTTGGAGCGGGAGGGAGTCAGATACGCAGTATTTT

len: 16
abundance: .
j_gene: TRBJ1-3
d_gene: TRBD1
v_gene: TRBV6-5
CDR3aa: CASSYSMTGGGNTIYF
CDR3nt: TGTGCCAGCAGTTACTCGATGACAGGGGGTGGAAACACCATATATTTT

len: 14
abundance: .
j_gene: TRBJ1-1
d_gene: .
v_gene: TRBV4-3
CDR3aa: CASSRGGGSTEAFF
CDR3nt: TGCGCCAGCAGCCGCGGCGGGGGGTCCACTGAAGCTTTCTTT

len: 13
abundance: .
j_gene: TRBJ2-7
d_gene: .
v_gene: TRBV28
CDR3aa: CASMVNRAYEQYF
CDR3nt: TGTGCCAGCATGGTTAACAGGGCCTACGAGCAGTACTTC

len: 13
abundance: .
j_gene: TRBJ2-5
d_gene: TRBD1
v_gene: TRBV19
CDR3aa: CASSITQGKTQYF
CDR3nt: TGTGCCAGTAGTATAACACAGGGGAAGACCCAGTACTTC

len: 12
abundance: once
j_gene: TRBJ1-1
d_gene: .
v_gene: TRBV28
CDR3aa: CASRSGVSVAFF
CDR3nt: TGTGCCAGCAGATCAGGGGTTTCGGTAGCTTTCTTT

len: 15
abundance: .
j_gene: TRBJ1-3
d_gene: .
v_gene: TRBV6-5
CDR3aa: CASSPTRSSGNTIYF
CDR3nt: TGTGCCAGCAGCCCTACAAGGAGCTCTGGAAACACCATATATTTT

len: 13
abundance: .
j_gene: TRBJ2-7
d_gene: .
v_gene: TRBV14
CDR3aa: CASSPGGPYEQYF
CDR3nt: TGTGCCAGCAGCCCCGGGGGGCCCTACGAGCAGTACTTC

len: 14
abundance: .
j_gene: TRBJ2-1
d_gene: .
v_gene: TRBV9
CDR3aa: CASSTRDSYNEQFF
CDR3nt: TGTGCCAGCAGCACTAGAGACTCGTACAATGAGCAGTTCTTC

len: 15
abundance: .
j_gene: TRBJ2-7
d_gene: TRBD1
v_gene: TRBV5-1
CDR3aa: CASRTGTGSSYEQYF
CDR3nt: TGCGCCAGCAGAACCGGGACAGGGAGCTCCTACGAGCAGTACTTC

len: 14
abundance: .
j_gene: TRBJ2-3
d_gene: TRBD2
v_gene: TRBV30
CDR3aa: CAWAPGLAGDTQYF
CDR3nt: TGTGCCTGGGCCCCGGGACTAGCGGGAGATACGCAGTATTTT

len: 15
abundance: .
j_gene: TRBJ2-7
d_gene: TRBD2
v_gene: TRBV28
CDR3aa: CASTVGTSASYEQYF
CDR3nt: TGTGCCAGCACAGTAGGGACTAGCGCCTCCTACGAGCAGTACTTC

len: 18
abundance: .
j_gene: TRBJ2-1
d_gene: TRBD2
v_gene: TRBV28
CDR3aa: CASNGLAGALTGYNEQFF
CDR3nt: TGTGCCAGCAATGGACTAGCGGGAGCTCTCACCGGATACAATGAGCAGTTCTTC

len: 14
abundance: .
j_gene: TRBJ1-1
d_gene: .
v_gene: TRBV25-1
CDR3aa: CASSASTFNTEAFF
CDR3nt: TGTGCCAGCAGTGCTTCGACATTTAACACTGAAGCTTTCTTT

len: 14
abundance: .
j_gene: TRBJ2-5
d_gene: .
v_gene: TRBV18
CDR3aa: CASSFNQGGETQYF
CDR3nt: TGTGCCAGCTCATTCAACCAGGGCGGAGAGACCCAGTACTTC